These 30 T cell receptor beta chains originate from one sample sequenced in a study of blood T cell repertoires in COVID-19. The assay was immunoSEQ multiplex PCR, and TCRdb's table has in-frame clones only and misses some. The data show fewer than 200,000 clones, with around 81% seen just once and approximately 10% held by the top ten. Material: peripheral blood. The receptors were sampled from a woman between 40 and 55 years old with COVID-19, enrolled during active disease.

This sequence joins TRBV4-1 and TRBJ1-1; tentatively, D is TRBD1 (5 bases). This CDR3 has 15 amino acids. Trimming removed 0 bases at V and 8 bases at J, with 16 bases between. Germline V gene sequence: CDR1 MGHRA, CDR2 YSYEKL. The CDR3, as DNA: TGCGCCAGCAGCCAAGATAGTTCAGGCAGGGTAGAAGCTTTCTTT. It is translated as CASSQDSSGRVEAFF.

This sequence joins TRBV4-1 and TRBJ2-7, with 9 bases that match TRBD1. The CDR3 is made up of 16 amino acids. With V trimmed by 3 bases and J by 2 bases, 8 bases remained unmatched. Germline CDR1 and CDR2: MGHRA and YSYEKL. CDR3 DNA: TGCGCCAGCAGCCACCTGGGACAGGGAAGCGCCTACGAGCAGTACTTC. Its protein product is CASSHLGQGSAYEQYF.

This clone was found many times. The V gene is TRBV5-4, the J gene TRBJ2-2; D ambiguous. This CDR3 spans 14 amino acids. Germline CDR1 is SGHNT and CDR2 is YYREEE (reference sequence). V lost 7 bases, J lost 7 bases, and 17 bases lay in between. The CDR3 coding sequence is TGTGCCAGCCGTCGACAAAGAGACGACGGGGAGCTGTTTTTT. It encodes CASRRQRDDGELFF.

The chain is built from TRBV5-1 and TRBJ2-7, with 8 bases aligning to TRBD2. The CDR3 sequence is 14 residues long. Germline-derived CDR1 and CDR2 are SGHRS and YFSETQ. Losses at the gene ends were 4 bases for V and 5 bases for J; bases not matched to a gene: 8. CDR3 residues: CASSPVAGGNEQYF. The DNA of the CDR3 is TGCGCCAGCAGCCCGGTCGCGGGAGGTAACGAGCAGTACTTC.

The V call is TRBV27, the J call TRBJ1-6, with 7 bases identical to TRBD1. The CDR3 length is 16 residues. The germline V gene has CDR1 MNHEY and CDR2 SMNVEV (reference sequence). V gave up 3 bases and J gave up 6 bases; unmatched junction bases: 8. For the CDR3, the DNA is TGTGCCAGCAGTTTGGGGACAGTAGTAGGTAATTCACCCCTCCACTTT. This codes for CASSLGTVVGNSPLHF.

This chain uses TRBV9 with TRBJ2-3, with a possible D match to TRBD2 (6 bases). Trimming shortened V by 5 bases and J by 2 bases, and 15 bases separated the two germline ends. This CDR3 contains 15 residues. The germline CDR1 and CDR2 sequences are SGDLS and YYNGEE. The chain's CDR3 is CASSLEGVVTDTQYF. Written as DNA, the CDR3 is TGTGCCAGCAGTTTGGAGGGAGTAGTCACAGATACGCAGTATTTT.

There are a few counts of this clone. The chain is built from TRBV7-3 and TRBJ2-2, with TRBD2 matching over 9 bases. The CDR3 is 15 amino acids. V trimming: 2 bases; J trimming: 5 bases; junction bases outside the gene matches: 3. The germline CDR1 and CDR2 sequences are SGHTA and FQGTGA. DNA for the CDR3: TGTGCCAGCAGCTTACCAGCGGGAGGAACCGGGGAGCTGTTTTTT. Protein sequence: CASSLPAGGTGELFF.

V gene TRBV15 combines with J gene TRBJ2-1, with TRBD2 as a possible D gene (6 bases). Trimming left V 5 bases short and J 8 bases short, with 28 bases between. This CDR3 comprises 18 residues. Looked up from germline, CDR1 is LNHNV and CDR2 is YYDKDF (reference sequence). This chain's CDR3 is CATSFFGGGDAKRDEQFF. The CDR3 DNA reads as TGTGCCACCAGCTTTTTCGGAGGCGGGGACGCTAAGAGGGATGAGCAGTTCTTC.

The CDR3 region is CASSLGGDQPQHF. The DNA of the CDR3 is TGTGCCAGTTCCCTCGGGGGGGATCAGCCCCAGCATTTT. This chain links TRBV7-9 with TRBJ1-5; perhaps TRBD1 as D (5 bases). The CDR3 is made up of 13 amino acids. The germline V gene encodes CDR1 SEHNR and CDR2 FQNEAQ (reference sequence). V was pared by 9 bases and J by 5 bases, with 14 bases between.

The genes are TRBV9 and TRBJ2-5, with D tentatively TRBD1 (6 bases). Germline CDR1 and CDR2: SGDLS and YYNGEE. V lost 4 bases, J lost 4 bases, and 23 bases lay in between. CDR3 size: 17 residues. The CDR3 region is CASSLRGGRGSPETQYF. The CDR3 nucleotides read TGTGCCAGCAGCTTGCGTGGGGGCAGGGGTTCGCCAGAGACCCAGTACTTC.

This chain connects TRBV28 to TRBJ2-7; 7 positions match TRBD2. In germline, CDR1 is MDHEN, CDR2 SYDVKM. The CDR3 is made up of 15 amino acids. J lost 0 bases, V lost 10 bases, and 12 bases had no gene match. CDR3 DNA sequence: TGTGCCACCTCAACTGCGGGGGTTAGCTCCTACGAGCAGTACTTC. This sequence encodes CATSTAGVSSYEQYF.

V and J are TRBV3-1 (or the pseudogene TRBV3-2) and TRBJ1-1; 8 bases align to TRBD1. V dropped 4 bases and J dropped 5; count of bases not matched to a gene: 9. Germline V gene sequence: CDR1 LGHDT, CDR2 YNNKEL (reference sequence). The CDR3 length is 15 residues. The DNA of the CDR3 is TGTGCCAGCAGCCGTTGGACAGGGACGAAGACTGAAGCTTTCTTT. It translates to CASSRWTGTKTEAFF.

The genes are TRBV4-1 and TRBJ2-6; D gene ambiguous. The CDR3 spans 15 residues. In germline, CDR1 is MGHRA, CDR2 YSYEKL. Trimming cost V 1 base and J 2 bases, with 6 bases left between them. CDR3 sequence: CASSQAQTGANVLTF. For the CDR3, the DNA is TGCGCCAGCAGCCAAGCACAGACTGGGGCCAACGTCCTGACTTTC.

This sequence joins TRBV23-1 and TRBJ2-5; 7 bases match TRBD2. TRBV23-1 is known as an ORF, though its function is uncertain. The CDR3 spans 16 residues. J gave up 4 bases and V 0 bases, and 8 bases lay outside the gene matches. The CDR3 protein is CASSQSPGLTSETQYF. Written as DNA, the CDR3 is TGCGCCAGCAGTCAATCGCCGGGACTAACGTCAGAGACCCAGTACTTC.

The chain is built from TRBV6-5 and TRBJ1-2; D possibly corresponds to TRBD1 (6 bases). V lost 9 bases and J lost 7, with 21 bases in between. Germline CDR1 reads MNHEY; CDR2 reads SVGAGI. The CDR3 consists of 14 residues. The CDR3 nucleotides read TGTGCCAGTTCAGAATCACAGGGAACGGGTGGCTACACCTTC. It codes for CASSESQGTGGYTF.

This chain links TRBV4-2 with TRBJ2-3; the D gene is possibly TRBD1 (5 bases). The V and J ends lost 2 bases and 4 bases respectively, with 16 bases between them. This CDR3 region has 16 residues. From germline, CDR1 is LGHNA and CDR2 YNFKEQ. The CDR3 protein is CASSQQSRGRADTQYF. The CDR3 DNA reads TGTGCCAGCAGCCAACAAAGTAGGGGAAGAGCAGATACGCAGTATTTT.

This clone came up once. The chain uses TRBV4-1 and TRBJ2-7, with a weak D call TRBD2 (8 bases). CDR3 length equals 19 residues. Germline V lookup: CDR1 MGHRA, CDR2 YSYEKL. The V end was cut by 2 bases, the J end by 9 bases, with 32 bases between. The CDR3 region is CASSQPGQSVLAGGVGQYF. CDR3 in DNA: TGCGCCAGCAGCCAACCGGGACAGTCGGTTCTCGCGGGGGGAGTTGGGCAGTACTTC.

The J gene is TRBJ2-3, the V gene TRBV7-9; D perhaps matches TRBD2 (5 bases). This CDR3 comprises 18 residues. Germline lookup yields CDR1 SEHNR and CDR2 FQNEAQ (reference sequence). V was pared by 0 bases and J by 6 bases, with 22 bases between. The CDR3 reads CASSLADSRVSGWDTQYF. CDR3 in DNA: TGTGCCAGCAGCTTAGCGGACTCGCGGGTCTCGGGGTGGGATACGCAGTATTTT. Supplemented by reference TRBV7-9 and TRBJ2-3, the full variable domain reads DTGVSQNPRHKITKRGQNVTFRCDPISEHNRLYWYRQTLGQGPEFLTYFQNEAQLEKSRLLSDRFSAERPKGSFSTLEIQRTEQGDSAMYLCASSLADSRVSGWDTQYFGPGTRLTVL.

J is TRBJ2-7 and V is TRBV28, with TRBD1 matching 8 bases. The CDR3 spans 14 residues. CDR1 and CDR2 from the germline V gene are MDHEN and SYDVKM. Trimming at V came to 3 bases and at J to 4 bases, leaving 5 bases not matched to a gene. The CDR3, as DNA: TGTGCCAGCAGTTTTCGACAGGGGAGATACGAGCAGTACTTC. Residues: CASSFRQGRYEQYF.

The CDR3 nucleotides read TGTGCCAGCAGGGCAGGCCTGCTGGGCAATCAGCCCCAGCATTTT. Encoded protein: CASRAGLLGNQPQHF. The chain couples TRBV6-1 to TRBJ1-5; D not resolved. The CDR3 consists of 15 residues. CDR1 MNHNS and CDR2 SASEGT come from the germline V gene. V was pared by 6 bases and J by 2 bases, with 14 bases between.

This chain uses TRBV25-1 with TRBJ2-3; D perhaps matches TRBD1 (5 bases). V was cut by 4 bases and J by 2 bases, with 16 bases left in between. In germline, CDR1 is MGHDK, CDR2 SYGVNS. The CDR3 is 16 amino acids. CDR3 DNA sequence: TGTGCCAGCAGTGCAGCCCAGGGATTGTACACAGATACGCAGTATTTT. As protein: CASSAAQGLYTDTQYF. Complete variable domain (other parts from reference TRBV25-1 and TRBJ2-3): EADIYQTPRYLVIGTGKKITLECSQTMGHDKMYWYQQDPGMELHLIHYSYGVNSTEKGDLSSESTVSRIRTEHFPLTLESARPSHTSQYLCASSAAQGLYTDTQYFGPGTRLTVL.

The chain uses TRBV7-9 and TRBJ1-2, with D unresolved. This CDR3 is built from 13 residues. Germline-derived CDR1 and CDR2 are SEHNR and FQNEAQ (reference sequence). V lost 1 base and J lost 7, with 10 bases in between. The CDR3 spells CASSLGVGSGYTF. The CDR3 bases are TGTGCCAGCAGCTTAGGAGTAGGGAGTGGCTACACCTTC. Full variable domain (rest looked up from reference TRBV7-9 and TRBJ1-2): DTGVSQNPRHKITKRGQNVTFRCDPISEHNRLYWYRQTLGQGPEFLTYFQNEAQLEKSRLLSDRFSAERPKGSFSTLEIQRTEQGDSAMYLCASSLGVGSGYTFGSGTRLTVV.

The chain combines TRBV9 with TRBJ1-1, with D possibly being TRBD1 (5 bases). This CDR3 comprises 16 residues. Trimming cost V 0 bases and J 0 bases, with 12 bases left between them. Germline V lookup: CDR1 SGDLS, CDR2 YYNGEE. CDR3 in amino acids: CASSVVQASMNTEAFF. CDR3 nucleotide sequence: TGTGCCAGCAGCGTAGTACAGGCCTCGATGAACACTGAAGCTTTCTTT.

Here the CDR3 DNA reads TGCAGCGTTCAGGGTCAGGGGCATGAAAAACTGTTTTTT. This codes for CSVQGQGHEKLFF. V gene TRBV29-1 combines with J gene TRBJ1-4, with D possibly being TRBD1 (6 bases). CDR3 length: 13 residues. With 5 bases removed from V and 6 bases from J, the gap between germline ends came to 13 bases. Germline V gene data show CDR1 as SQVTM and CDR2 as ANQGSEA.

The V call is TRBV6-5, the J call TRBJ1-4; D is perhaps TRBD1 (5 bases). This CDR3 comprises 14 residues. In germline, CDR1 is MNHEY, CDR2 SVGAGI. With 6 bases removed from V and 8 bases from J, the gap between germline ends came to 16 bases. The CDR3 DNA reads TGTGCCAGCAGCCCAGGGCGTCGGCGGGAAAAACTGTTTTTT. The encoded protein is CASSPGRRREKLFF.

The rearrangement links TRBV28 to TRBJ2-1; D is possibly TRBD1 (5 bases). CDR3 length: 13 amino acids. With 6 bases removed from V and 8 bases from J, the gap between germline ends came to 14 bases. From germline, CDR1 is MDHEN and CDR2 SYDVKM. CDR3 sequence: CASSLPGRDEQFF. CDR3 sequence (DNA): TGTGCCAGCAGCCTCCCAGGGCGAGATGAGCAGTTCTTC.

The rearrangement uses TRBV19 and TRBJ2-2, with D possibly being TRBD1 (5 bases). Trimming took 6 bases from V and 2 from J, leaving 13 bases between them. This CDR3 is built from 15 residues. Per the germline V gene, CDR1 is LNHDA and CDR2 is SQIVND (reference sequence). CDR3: CASRPGQGNTGELFF. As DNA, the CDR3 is TGTGCCAGTAGACCTGGCCAGGGAAACACCGGGGAGCTGTTTTTT.

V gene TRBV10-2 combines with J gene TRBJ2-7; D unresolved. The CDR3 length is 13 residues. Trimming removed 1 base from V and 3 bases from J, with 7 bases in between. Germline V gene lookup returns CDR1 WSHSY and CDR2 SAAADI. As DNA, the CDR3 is TGCGCCAGCAGTGAGTTTAACAGCTACGAGCAGTACGTC. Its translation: CASSEFNSYEQYV.

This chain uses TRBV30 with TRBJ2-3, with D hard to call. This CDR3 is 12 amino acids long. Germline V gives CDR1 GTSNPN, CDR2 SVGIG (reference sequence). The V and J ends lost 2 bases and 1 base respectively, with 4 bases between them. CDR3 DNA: TGTGCCTGGAGTTCCGGCACAGATACGCAGTATTTT. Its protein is CAWSSGTDTQYF. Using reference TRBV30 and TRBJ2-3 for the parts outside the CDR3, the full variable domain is SQTIHQWPATLVQPVGSPLSLECTVEGTSNPNLYWYRQAAGRGLQLLFYSVGIGQISSEVPQNLSASRPQDRQFILSSKKLLLSDSGFYLCAWSSGTDTQYFGPGTRLTVL.

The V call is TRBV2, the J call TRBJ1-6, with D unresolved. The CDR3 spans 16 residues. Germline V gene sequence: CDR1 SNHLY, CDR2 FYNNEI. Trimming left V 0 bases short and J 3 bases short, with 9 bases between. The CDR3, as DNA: TGTGCCAGCAGTGAAGCTTCTCCAGTCTATAATTCACCCCTCCACTTT. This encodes CASSEASPVYNSPLHF.